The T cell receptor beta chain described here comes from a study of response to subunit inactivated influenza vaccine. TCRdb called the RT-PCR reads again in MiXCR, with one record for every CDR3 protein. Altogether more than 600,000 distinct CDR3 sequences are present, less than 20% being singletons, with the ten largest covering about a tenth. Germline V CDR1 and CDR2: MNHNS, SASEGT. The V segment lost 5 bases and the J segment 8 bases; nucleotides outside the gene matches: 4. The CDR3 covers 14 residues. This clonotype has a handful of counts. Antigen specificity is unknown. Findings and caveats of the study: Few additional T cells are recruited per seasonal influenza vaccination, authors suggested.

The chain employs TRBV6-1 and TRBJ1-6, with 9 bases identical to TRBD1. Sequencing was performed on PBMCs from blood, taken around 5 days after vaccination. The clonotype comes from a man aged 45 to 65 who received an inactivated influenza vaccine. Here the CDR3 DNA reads TGTGCCAGCAGTCTCCGGACAGGGGATTCACCCCTCCACTTT. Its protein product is CASSLRTGDSPLHF.